The 11 T cell receptor beta chains below all came from one sample that was sequenced in a study of early T cells in non-severe SARS-CoV-2 infection. Using its own MiXCR run on the 5' RACE reads, TCRdb lists one record per CDR3 protein. This sample has tens of thousands of distinct CDR3 sequences, with 12% found just once. The sequenced material came from whole blood. Source of these receptors: an adult who was a healthcare worker with PCR-confirmed SARS-CoV-2 infection or an uninfected control (not recorded which).

This clonotype turned up a few times. This chain connects TRBV5-1 to TRBJ2-5; D possibly matches TRBD1 or TRBD2 (6 bases each). CDR1 is SGHRS and CDR2 is YFSETQ in the germline V gene. V lost 5 bases and J 13 bases, leaving 21 bases between the germline ends. The CDR3 extends over 13 amino acids. Written as DNA, the CDR3 is TGCGCCAGCAGTTATCCGGGGGCGCAGTCCCTGTACTTC. It yields the protein CASSYPGAQSLYF. The full variable domain, rest sourced from reference TRBV5-1 and TRBJ2-5, is KAGVTQTPRYLIKTRGQQVTLSCSPISGHRSVSWYQQTPGQGLQFLFEYFSETQRNKGNFPGRFSGRQFSNSRSEMNVSTLELGDSALYLCASSYPGAQSLYFGPGTRLLVL.

V and J are TRBV5-1 and TRBJ2-1, with 9 positions matching TRBD2. Germline CDR1 and CDR2: SGHRS and YFSETQ. J lost 1 base, V lost 7 bases, and 21 bases had no gene match. The CDR3 loop spans 20 amino acids. The CDR3 is CASGLPSGTSFEGSYNEQFF. The CDR3 DNA reads TGCGCCAGCGGCCTACCTTCCGGGACTAGCTTCGAAGGGTCCTACAATGAGCAGTTCTTC.

This clonotype was seen a few times. The chain joins TRBV14 to TRBJ1-6; D is unresolved. This CDR3 is built from 13 residues. With 5 bases removed from V and 12 bases from J, the gap between germline ends came to 14 bases. The germline V gene encodes CDR1 SGHDN and CDR2 FVKESK. The CDR3 reads CASSSRSGLPLHF. The CDR3 DNA reads as TGTGCCAGCAGCTCTAGATCGGGGTTACCCCTCCACTTT.

CDR3 sequence: CSVGRLQETQYF. In DNA form, the CDR3 reads TGCAGCGTTGGACGGCTCCAAGAGACCCAGTACTTC. The chain has TRBV29-1 and TRBJ2-5; D call uncertain. Trimming took 4 bases from V and 1 from J, leaving 7 bases between them. The germline CDR1 and CDR2 sequences are SQVTM and ANQGSEA. The CDR3 is 12 amino acids.

This clonotype came up many times. The CDR3 is CATSEPGTGSNEQFF. DNA for the CDR3: TGTGCCACCAGTGAACCCGGGACAGGGAGCAATGAGCAGTTCTTC. This chain uses TRBV24-1 with TRBJ2-1; 9 bases are shared with TRBD1. CDR1 KGHDR and CDR2 SFDVKD come from the germline V gene. J gave up 6 bases and V 4 bases, and 6 bases lay outside the gene matches. The CDR3 is 15 amino acids.

The rearrangement joins TRBV29-1 to TRBJ2-4; tentatively, D is TRBD2 (5 bases). V shed 7 bases and J shed 1 base, with 14 bases lying between them. The CDR3 sequence is 14 residues long. Per germline, CDR1 SQVTM and CDR2 ANQGSEA. CDR3 bases: TGCAGCGGAGCCAGGACGGGGGCCAAAAACATTCAGTACTTC. Translation: CSGARTGAKNIQYF.

This clonotype was detected many times. CDR3 DNA: TGTGCCAGCAGCTTAGAGCGGGATGAGCAGTTCTTC. It codes for CASSLERDEQFF. The J gene is TRBJ2-1, the V gene TRBV7-9, with a possible D match to TRBD2 (6 bases). Germline V gene sequence: CDR1 SEHNR, CDR2 FQNEAQ (reference sequence). The CDR3 extends over 12 amino acids. V shed 1 base and J shed 8 bases, with 6 bases lying between them. Combining the CDR3 with reference TRBV7-9 and TRBJ2-1 gives the whole variable domain DTGVSQNPRHKITKRGQNVTFRCDPISEHNRLYWYRQTLGQGPEFLTYFQNEAQLEKSRLLSDRFSAERPKGSFSTLEIQRTEQGDSAMYLCASSLERDEQFFGPGTRLTVL.

V usage is TRBV3-1 and J usage is TRBJ2-2; 8 bases are shared with TRBD1. V trimming: 4 bases; J trimming: 6 bases; junction bases outside the gene matches: 7. The germline gives CDR1 LGHDT, CDR2 YNNKEL (reference sequence). The CDR3 is made up of 15 amino acids. The CDR3 DNA reads TGTGCCAGCAGCCCGACAGGGGCAGTCTCCGGGGAGCTGTTTTTT. Its translation is CASSPTGAVSGELFF.

This chain connects TRBV29-1 to TRBJ2-1; weak D call: TRBD1 (6 bases). The length of the CDR3 is 15 residues. The germline V and J ends were trimmed by 3 bases and 0 bases, with 12 bases remaining between them. Germline assignment: CDR1 SQVTM and CDR2 ANQGSEA. The CDR3 nucleotides are TGCAGCGTTGAGGGGGCCAGGGGCTCCTACAATGAGCAGTTCTTC. Translating it yields CSVEGARGSYNEQFF.

The chain recombines TRBV20-1 with TRBJ2-1; 12 bases line up with TRBD2. Trimming at V came to 3 bases and at J to 14 bases, leaving 5 bases not matched to a gene. Germline values: CDR1 DFQATT, CDR2 SNEGSKA (reference sequence). CDR3 length: 12 amino acids. The CDR3 sequence: CSASWTSGTKFF. The CDR3 DNA sequence: TGCAGTGCTAGTTGGACTAGCGGGACAAAGTTCTTC.

This clonotype has at least ten counts. This chain connects TRBV10-3 to TRBJ2-2; D unclear. This CDR3 spans 16 amino acids. The V end lost 2 bases, the J end lost 0 bases, and 10 bases lay between the germline ends. Looked up from germline, CDR1 is ENHRY and CDR2 is SYGVKD. The DNA for the CDR3 is TGTGCCATCAGTGAGGGAGCCCCTTCGAACACCGGGGAGCTGTTTTTT. Protein sequence: CAISEGAPSNTGELFF.